This T cell receptor (beta chain) is from a study of response to subunit inactivated influenza vaccine. Broader study findings: It was the authors' suggestion that each seasonal influenza vaccination recruits few new T cells.

The CDR3 has 14 residues. The germline V gene has CDR1 SEHNR and CDR2 FQNEAQ (reference sequence). With 6 bases clipped from V and 6 bases from J, the junction kept 7 bases outside the gene matches. TCRdb fed the RT-PCR reads into MiXCR, producing one record per CDR3 protein. In the table there are about 480,000 distinct CDR3 sequences, roughly 13% of which are singletons. This clonotype was counted a few times. Its antigen is not identified. This rearrangement joins TRBV7-9 to TRBJ2-7; 11 nucleotides agree with TRBD2. The input for sequencing was PBMCs from blood, taken about 40 days after vaccination. The TCR was taken from a man aged 50 to 59 who received an inactivated influenza vaccine. CDR3 loop: CASRNSGRAAEQYF. The CDR3 DNA sequence: TGTGCCAGCAGAAATAGCGGGAGGGCCGCCGAGCAGTACTTC.